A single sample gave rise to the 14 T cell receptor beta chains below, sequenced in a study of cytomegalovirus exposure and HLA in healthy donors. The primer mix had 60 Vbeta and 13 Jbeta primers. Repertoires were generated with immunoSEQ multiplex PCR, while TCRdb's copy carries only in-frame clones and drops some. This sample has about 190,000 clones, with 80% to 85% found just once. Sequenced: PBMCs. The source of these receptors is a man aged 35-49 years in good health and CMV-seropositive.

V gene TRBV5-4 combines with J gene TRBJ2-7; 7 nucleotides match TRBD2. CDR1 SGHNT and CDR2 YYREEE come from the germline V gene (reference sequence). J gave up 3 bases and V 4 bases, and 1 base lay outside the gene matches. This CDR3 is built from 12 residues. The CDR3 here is CASSRDYYEQYF. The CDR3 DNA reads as TGTGCCAGCAGCCGGGACTACTACGAGCAGTACTTC.

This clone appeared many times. The CDR3 DNA follows: TGTGCCAGCAGCCCTTTTGCAGGGGGACAGCCCCAGCATTTT. It codes for CASSPFAGGQPQHF. V usage is TRBV5-5 and J usage is TRBJ1-5; the match to TRBD1 covers 7 bases. The CDR3 consists of 14 residues. V dropped 4 bases and J dropped 7; count of bases not matched to a gene: 8. Germline assignment: CDR1 SGHKS and CDR2 YYEKEE (reference sequence).

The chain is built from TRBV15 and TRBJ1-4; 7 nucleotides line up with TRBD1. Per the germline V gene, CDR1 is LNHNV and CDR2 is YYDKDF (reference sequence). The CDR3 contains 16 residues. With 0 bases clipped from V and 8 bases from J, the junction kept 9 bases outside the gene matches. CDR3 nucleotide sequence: TGTGCCACCAGCAGAGATCGGCCAGGGGGGAGCGAAAAACTGTTTTTT. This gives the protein CATSRDRPGGSEKLFF. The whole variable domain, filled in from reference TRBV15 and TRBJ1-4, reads DAMVIQNPRYQVTQFGKPVTLSCSQTLNHNVMYWYQQKSSQAPKLLFHYYDKDFNNEADTPDNFQSRRPNTSFCFLDIRSPGLGDTAMYLCATSRDRPGGSEKLFFGSGTQLSVL.

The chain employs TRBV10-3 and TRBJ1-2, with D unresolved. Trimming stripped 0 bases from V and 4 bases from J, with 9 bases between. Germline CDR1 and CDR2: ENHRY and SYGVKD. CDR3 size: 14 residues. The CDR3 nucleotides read TGTGCCATCAGTGAGTCGGGCAGTCCCTATGGCTACACCTTC. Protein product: CAISESGSPYGYTF.

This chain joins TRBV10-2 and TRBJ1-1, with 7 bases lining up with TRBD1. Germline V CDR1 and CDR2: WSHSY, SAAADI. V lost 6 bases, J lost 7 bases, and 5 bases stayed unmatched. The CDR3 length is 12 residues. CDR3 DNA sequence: TGCGCCAGCAGGGACAGGCCTAATGAAGCTTTCTTT. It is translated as CASRDRPNEAFF.

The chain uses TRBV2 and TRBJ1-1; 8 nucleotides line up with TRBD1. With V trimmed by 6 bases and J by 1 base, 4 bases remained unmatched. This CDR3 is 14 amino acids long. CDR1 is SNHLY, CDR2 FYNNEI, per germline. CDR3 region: CASRAGGENTEAFF. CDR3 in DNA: TGTGCCAGCAGGGCAGGGGGCGAGAACACTGAAGCTTTCTTT.

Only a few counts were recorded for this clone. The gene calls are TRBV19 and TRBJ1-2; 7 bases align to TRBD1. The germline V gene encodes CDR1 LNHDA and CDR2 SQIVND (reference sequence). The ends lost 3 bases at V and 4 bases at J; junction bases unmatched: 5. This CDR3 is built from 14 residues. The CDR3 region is CASSMDRNLYGYTF. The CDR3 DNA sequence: TGTGCCAGTAGTATGGACAGGAACCTCTATGGCTACACCTTC.

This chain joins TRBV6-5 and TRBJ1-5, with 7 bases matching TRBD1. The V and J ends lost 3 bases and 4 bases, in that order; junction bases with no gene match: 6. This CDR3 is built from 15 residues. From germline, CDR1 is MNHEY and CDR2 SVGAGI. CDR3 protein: CASSYAPGGNQPQHF. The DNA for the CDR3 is TGTGCCAGCAGTTATGCGCCAGGGGGAAATCAGCCCCAGCATTTT.

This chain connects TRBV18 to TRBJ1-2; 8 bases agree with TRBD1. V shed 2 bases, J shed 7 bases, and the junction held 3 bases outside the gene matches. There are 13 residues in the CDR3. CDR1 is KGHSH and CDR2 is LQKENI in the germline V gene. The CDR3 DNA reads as TGTGCCAGCTCACCATCAGGGGGCGGTGGCTACACCTTC. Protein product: CASSPSGGGGYTF.

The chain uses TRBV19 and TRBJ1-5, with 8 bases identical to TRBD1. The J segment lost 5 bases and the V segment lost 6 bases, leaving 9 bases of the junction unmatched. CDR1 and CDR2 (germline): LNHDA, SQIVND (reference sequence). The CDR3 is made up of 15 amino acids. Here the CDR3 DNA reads TGTGCCAGTAGAATTCAGGGGGCATTGGATCAGCCCCAGCATTTT. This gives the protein CASRIQGALDQPQHF.

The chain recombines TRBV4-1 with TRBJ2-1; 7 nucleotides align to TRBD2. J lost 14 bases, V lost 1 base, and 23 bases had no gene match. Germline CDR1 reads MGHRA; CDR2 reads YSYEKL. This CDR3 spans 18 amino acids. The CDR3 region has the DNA TGCGCCAGCAGCCAAGCTCTCTCCGGGGGGACGGGAACCCGTAGCAAGTTCTTC. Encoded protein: CASSQALSGGTGTRSKFF.

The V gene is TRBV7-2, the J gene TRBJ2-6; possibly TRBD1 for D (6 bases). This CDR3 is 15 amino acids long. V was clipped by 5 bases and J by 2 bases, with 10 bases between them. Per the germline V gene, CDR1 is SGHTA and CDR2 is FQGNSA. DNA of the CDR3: TGTGCCAGCAGCGTGGCAGGGGCTGGGGCCAACGTCCTGACTTTC. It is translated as CASSVAGAGANVLTF.

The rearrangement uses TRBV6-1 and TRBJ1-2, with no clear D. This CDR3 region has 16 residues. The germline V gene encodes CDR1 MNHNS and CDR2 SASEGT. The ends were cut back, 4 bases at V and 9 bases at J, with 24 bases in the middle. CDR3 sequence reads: CASSVLTAAPAKSYTF. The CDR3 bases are TGTGCCAGCAGTGTCCTCACAGCCGCACCGGCGAAAAGCTACACCTTC.

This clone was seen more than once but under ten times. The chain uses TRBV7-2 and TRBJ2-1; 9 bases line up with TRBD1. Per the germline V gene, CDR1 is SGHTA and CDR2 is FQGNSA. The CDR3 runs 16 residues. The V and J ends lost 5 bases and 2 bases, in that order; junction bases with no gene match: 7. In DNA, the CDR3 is TGTGCCAGCAGCGTCGGACGACAGGGGGCCTACAATGAGCAGTTCTTC. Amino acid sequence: CASSVGRQGAYNEQFF.